One sample yielded the 29 T cell receptor beta chains listed below, sequenced in a study of blood T cell repertoires in COVID-19. Clones were read by immunoSEQ multiplex PCR, and TCRdb kept only the in-frame ones, dropping some. The sample has hundreds of thousands of clones, just under 90% seen once. Specimen: PBMCs or T cells enriched from blood (not recorded which). The receptor set was obtained from a woman aged 50 to 60 who had been exposed to COVID-19.

V usage is TRBV28 and J usage is TRBJ1-2, with 9 bases fitting TRBD1. CDR3 size: 17 residues. The germline V gene has CDR1 MDHEN and CDR2 SYDVKM. J was trimmed by 0 bases and V by 4 bases; bases with no gene match: 9. The CDR3 DNA is TGTGCCAGCAGTTCCAACAGGGGGCGGAAATCTAACTATGGCTACACCTTC. Protein: CASSSNRGRKSNYGYTF.

CDR3 protein: CSARAGQVAFF. Here the CDR3 DNA reads TGCAGTGCTAGAGCCGGACAGGTCGCTTTCTTT. This sequence joins TRBV20-1 and TRBJ1-1; 7 bases line up with TRBD1. The CDR3 contains 11 residues. Unmatched junction bases numbered 4, after V lost 1 base and J lost 11 bases. The germline V gene encodes CDR1 DFQATT and CDR2 SNEGSKA (reference sequence).

The J gene is TRBJ1-3, the V gene TRBV9; 7 nucleotides align to TRBD1. The germline gives CDR1 SGDLS, CDR2 YYNGEE. CDR3 length: 15 amino acids. Trimming removed 1 base from V and 2 bases from J; junction bases left unmatched: 3. The CDR3 spells CASSVQGEAGNTIYF. CDR3 coding DNA: TGTGCCAGCAGCGTACAGGGGGAAGCTGGAAACACCATATATTTT.

The gene calls are TRBV7-2 and TRBJ2-4; 7 bases align to TRBD1. V was pared by 4 bases and J by 4 bases, with 7 bases of the junction left unmatched. The CDR3 extends over 15 amino acids. Germline lookup yields CDR1 SGHTA and CDR2 FQGNSA. CDR3 region: CASSSNLGQKNIQYF. CDR3 in DNA: TGTGCCAGCAGCTCAAATCTGGGACAGAAAAACATTCAGTACTTC. The variable domain in full, completed from reference TRBV7-2 and TRBJ2-4, reads GAGVSQSPSNKVTEKGKDVELRCDPISGHTALYWYRQSLGQGLEFLIYFQGNSAPDKSGLPSDRFSAERTGGSVSTLTIQRTQQEDSAVYLCASSSNLGQKNIQYFGAGTRLSVL.

This chain uses TRBV7-8 with TRBJ1-5, with 7 bases that match TRBD1. J gave up 7 bases and V 5 bases, and 11 bases lay outside the gene matches. From germline, CDR1 is SGHVS and CDR2 FQNEAQ. The CDR3 is 15 residues long. In DNA form, the CDR3 reads TGTGCCAGCAGCGACGCCGGAGGGGGCTTCCAGCCCCAGCATTTT. It encodes CASSDAGGGFQPQHF.

V gene TRBV15 combines with J gene TRBJ1-2; D is perhaps TRBD1 (6 bases). CDR3 length equals 15 residues. The germline V gene has CDR1 LNHNV and CDR2 YYDKDF (reference sequence). The germline V and J ends were trimmed by 7 bases and 2 bases, with 17 bases remaining between them. CDR3 residues: CATNPDRSRNYGYTF. The CDR3 coding sequence is TGTGCCACCAACCCGGACAGATCAAGAAACTATGGCTACACCTTC.

The V call is TRBV19, the J call TRBJ2-7; D perhaps matches TRBD2 (6 bases). Trimming cost V 1 base and J 4 bases, with 14 bases left between them. Germline loops: CDR1 LNHDA, CDR2 SQIVND (reference sequence). The CDR3 totals 15 residues. CDR3 sequence reads: CASSIGPGRGYEQYF. The CDR3 nucleotides read TGTGCCAGTAGTATAGGTCCGGGCCGGGGGTACGAGCAGTACTTC.

V is TRBV30 and J is TRBJ1-3; a weak D match, TRBD1 (5 bases). The CDR3 has 15 residues. Per germline, CDR1 GTSNPN and CDR2 SVGIG (reference sequence). Trimming cost V 0 bases and J 2 bases, with 11 bases left between them. CDR3: CAWSVMWGPGNTIYF. The CDR3 DNA reads TGTGCCTGGAGTGTAATGTGGGGCCCTGGAAACACCATATATTTT.

The genes are TRBV18 and TRBJ2-1; 7 nucleotides line up with TRBD2. Per germline, CDR1 KGHSH and CDR2 LQKENI. The V segment lost 3 bases and the J segment 0 bases; nucleotides outside the gene matches: 5. The CDR3 sequence is 16 residues long. CDR3 in amino acids: CASSPPSGISYNEQFF. The CDR3 DNA is TGTGCCAGCTCACCTCCTAGCGGTATCTCCTACAATGAGCAGTTCTTC.

The chain couples TRBV6-2 or TRBV6-3 to TRBJ2-5; 11 bases are shared with TRBD2. There are 17 residues in the CDR3. J lost 5 bases, V lost 1 base, and 9 bases had no gene match. Germline CDR1 reads MNHEY; CDR2 reads SVGEGT. DNA for the CDR3: TGTGCCAGCAGTTACTTTGCTACTAGCGGGGGCGGGGAGACCCAGTACTTC. This translates into CASSYFATSGGGETQYF.

V is TRBV23-1 and J is TRBJ2-7, with 8 bases that match TRBD1. TRBV23-1 is recorded as an ORF, its role being uncertain. J lost 3 bases, V lost 4 bases, and 8 bases had no gene match. The CDR3 loop spans 15 amino acids. The CDR3 DNA is TGCGCCAGCAGTCGCCGGACAGGGAAAGGCTACGAGCAGTACTTC. This codes for CASSRRTGKGYEQYF.

This clone has only a few counts. The chain joins TRBV7-9 to TRBJ2-2; 8 bases map to TRBD1. J lost 7 bases, V lost 2 bases, and 3 bases had no gene match. Germline V gives CDR1 SEHNR, CDR2 FQNEAQ (reference sequence). CDR3 length: 14 amino acids. The CDR3 nucleotides are TGTGCCAGCAGCTTACAGGGGGCGGTCGGGGAGCTGTTTTTT. It is translated as CASSLQGAVGELFF.

This chain links TRBV4-1 with TRBJ2-7; 10 bases agree with TRBD1. V gave up 4 bases and J gave up 1 base; unmatched junction bases: 4. The germline V gene has CDR1 MGHRA and CDR2 YSYEKL. The length of the CDR3 is 15 residues. In DNA, the CDR3 is TGCGCCAGCAGCCCACGGGACAGGGGATCCTACGAGCAGTACTTC. Translation gives CASSPRDRGSYEQYF.

V and J are TRBV28 and TRBJ1-2; 7 bases agree with TRBD1. J was trimmed by 0 bases and V by 8 bases; bases with no gene match: 0. Germline V gene lookup returns CDR1 MDHEN and CDR2 SYDVKM. There are 12 residues in the CDR3. In nucleotides, the CDR3 is TGTGCCAGCGGACAGGCTAACTATGGCTACACCTTC. As protein: CASGQANYGYTF.

The chain couples TRBV28 to TRBJ1-3, with TRBD1 identical over 7 bases. CDR1 and CDR2 (germline): MDHEN, SYDVKM. The CDR3 consists of 16 residues. J was trimmed by 0 bases and V by 6 bases; bases with no gene match: 8. CDR3 amino acids: CASSPQGLYSGNTIYF. The CDR3 DNA reads TGTGCCAGCAGCCCACAGGGGCTATACTCTGGAAACACCATATATTTT. Complete variable domain (other parts from reference TRBV28 and TRBJ1-3): DVKVTQSSRYLVKRTGEKVFLECVQDMDHENMFWYRQDPGLGLRLIYFSYDVKMKEKGDIPEGYSVSREKKERFSLILESASTNQTSMYLCASSPQGLYSGNTIYFGEGSWLTVV.

V usage is TRBV3-1 (or the pseudogene TRBV3-2) and J usage is TRBJ2-7; 9 bases align to TRBD1. The CDR3 runs 15 residues. Per the germline V gene, CDR1 is LGHDT and CDR2 is YNNKEL (reference sequence). After removal of 1 base from V and 3 bases from J, the junction contained 4 bases not matched to a gene. The CDR3 sequence is CASSQGGTGFYEQYF. In DNA, the CDR3 is TGTGCCAGCAGCCAAGGAGGGACAGGGTTCTACGAGCAGTACTTC.

V usage is TRBV4-2 and J usage is TRBJ1-1, with a tentative D call TRBD1 (6 bases). Trimming left V 2 bases short and J 3 bases short, with 10 bases between. The germline gives CDR1 LGHNA, CDR2 YNFKEQ. The length of the CDR3 is 14 residues. The CDR3 is CASSQSGVDTEAFF. CDR3 DNA sequence: TGTGCCAGCAGCCAATCAGGGGTAGACACTGAAGCTTTCTTT.

This clone has just a few counts. This rearrangement joins TRBV5-4 to TRBJ2-7; perhaps TRBD2 as D (6 bases). CDR1 and CDR2 (germline): SGHNT, YYREEE (reference sequence). This CDR3 contains 16 residues. Trimming pared 2 bases from V and 5 bases from J, leaving 20 bases between. DNA for the CDR3: TGTGCCAGCAGCTTCTATGGGGGTCCAGCGGGTCACGAGCAGTACTTC. As protein: CASSFYGGPAGHEQYF. The full variable domain, its missing parts supplied by reference TRBV5-4 and TRBJ2-7, is ETGVTQSPTHLIKTRGQQVTLRCSSQSGHNTVSWYQQALGQGPQFIFQYYREEENGRGNFPPRFSGLQFPNYSSELNVNALELDDSALYLCASSFYGGPAGHEQYFGPGTRLTVT.

This rearrangement joins TRBV6-5 to TRBJ2-1, with a possible D match to TRBD1 (6 bases). This CDR3 contains 15 residues. Trimming removed 6 bases at V and 7 bases at J, with 19 bases between. Germline V gives CDR1 MNHEY, CDR2 SVGAGI. This chain's CDR3 is CASRSGRQDRNEQFF. CDR3 nucleotide sequence: TGTGCCAGCAGATCGGGTAGACAGGACCGAAATGAGCAGTTCTTC.

V and J are TRBV5-4 and TRBJ2-7; D gene ambiguous. The germline CDR1 and CDR2 sequences are SGHNT and YYREEE (reference sequence). Trimming left V 4 bases short and J 5 bases short, with 16 bases between. The CDR3 has 14 residues. The DNA for the CDR3 is TGTGCCAGCAGCCCCCGTCCGGGTATCCACGAGCAGTACTTC. Encoded protein: CASSPRPGIHEQYF.

V usage is TRBV10-3 and J usage is TRBJ2-7; 9 positions agree with TRBD1. The CDR3 sequence is 16 residues long. Germline V CDR1 and CDR2: ENHRY, SYGVKD. V trimming: 0 bases; J trimming: 5 bases; junction bases outside the gene matches: 8. The CDR3 reads CAISESTGGDFHEQYF. The CDR3 region has the DNA TGTGCCATCAGTGAGTCGACAGGGGGTGACTTTCACGAGCAGTACTTC.

The chain is built from TRBV30 and TRBJ1-5; 7 bases align to TRBD1. The CDR3 length is 13 residues. CDR1 and CDR2 (germline): GTSNPN, SVGIG (reference sequence). Germline trimming cut 1 base from V and 7 bases from J; bases unmatched to any gene: 4. CDR3 in amino acids: CAWSGYRGQPQHF. For the CDR3, the DNA is TGTGCCTGGAGTGGCTACAGGGGACAGCCCCAGCATTTT.

V and J are TRBV28 and TRBJ1-5; 9 bases fit TRBD1. With 6 bases clipped from V and 3 bases from J, the junction kept 6 bases outside the gene matches. The germline gives CDR1 MDHEN, CDR2 SYDVKM. This CDR3 has 15 residues. The DNA for the CDR3 is TGTGCCAGCAGCTCACAGGGGGCCCCCAATCAGCCCCAGCATTTT. Its translation is CASSSQGAPNQPQHF.

The gene calls are TRBV11-2 and TRBJ1-1, with D perhaps matching TRBD1 (5 bases). Deletions cut 3 bases from V and 5 bases from J, with 13 bases between. The germline CDR1 and CDR2 sequences are SGHAT and FQNNGV. CDR3 length equals 14 residues. The CDR3: CASSFGGGLTEAFF. DNA for the CDR3: TGTGCCAGCAGCTTCGGGGGAGGCTTGACTGAAGCTTTCTTT.

The CDR3 DNA follows: TGTGCCAGCAGCAAGGACCCGGGACAGGGACGCGAGCAGTACTTC. Its protein product is CASSKDPGQGREQYF. The chain is built from TRBV7-2 and TRBJ2-7; 9 nucleotides align to TRBD1. Trimming took 5 bases from V and 6 from J; bases not matched to a gene: 11. The CDR3 consists of 15 residues. Germline V CDR1 and CDR2: SGHTA, FQGNSA.

The chain uses TRBV5-5 and TRBJ2-1, with 12 nucleotides matching TRBD1. The CDR3 loop spans 15 amino acids. V was clipped by 3 bases and J by 4 bases; unmatched bases: 2. CDR1 and CDR2 (germline): SGHKS, YYEKEE (reference sequence). The CDR3 DNA reads TGTGCCAGCAGCTGGGGACAGGGGGCTTACAATGAGCAGTTCTTC. It yields the protein CASSWGQGAYNEQFF.

J is TRBJ2-3 and V is TRBV19; TRBD2 matches 10 bases. The V and J ends lost 1 base and 0 bases, in that order; junction bases with no gene match: 4. The CDR3 is 17 residues long. CDR1 and CDR2 from the germline V gene are LNHDA and SQIVND (reference sequence). CDR3 coding DNA: TGTGCCAGTAGTATAGTGGTAGCGGGGGGTAGCACAGATACGCAGTATTTT. Its protein product is CASSIVVAGGSTDTQYF.

V is TRBV28 and J is TRBJ1-1; TRBD1 aligns across 7 bases. This CDR3 contains 16 residues. V shed 6 bases and J 12 bases; nucleotides not matched to a gene: 22. Germline-derived CDR1 and CDR2 are MDHEN and SYDVKM. The CDR3 protein is CASRSPRERGPRASFF. The CDR3 DNA reads TGTGCCAGCAGATCCCCACGAGAAAGGGGGCCGCGGGCATCTTTCTTT.

This rearrangement joins TRBV7-2 to TRBJ1-3, with 9 bases that match TRBD1. This CDR3 spans 15 amino acids. V dropped 1 base and J dropped 7; count of bases not matched to a gene: 5. The germline V gene encodes CDR1 SGHTA and CDR2 FQGNSA. CDR3 nucleotide sequence: TGTGCCAGCAGCTTAGGGGGACAGGGAGGGAACACCATATATTTT. Its translation is CASSLGGQGGNTIYF.